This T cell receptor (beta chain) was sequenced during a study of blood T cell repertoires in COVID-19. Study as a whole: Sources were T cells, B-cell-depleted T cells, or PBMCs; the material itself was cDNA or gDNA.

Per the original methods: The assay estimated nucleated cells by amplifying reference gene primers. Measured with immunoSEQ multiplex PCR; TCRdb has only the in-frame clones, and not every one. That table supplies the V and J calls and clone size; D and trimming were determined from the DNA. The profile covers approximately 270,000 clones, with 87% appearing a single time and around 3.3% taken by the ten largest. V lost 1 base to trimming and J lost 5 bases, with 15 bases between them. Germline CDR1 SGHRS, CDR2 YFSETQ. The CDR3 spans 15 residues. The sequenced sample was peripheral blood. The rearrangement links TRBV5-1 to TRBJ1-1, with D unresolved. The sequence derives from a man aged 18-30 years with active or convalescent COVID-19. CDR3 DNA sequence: TGCGCCAGCAGCTTGAGTTCCGGGCCGGGAACTGAAGCTTTCTTT. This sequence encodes CASSLSSGPGTEAFF.